The next 32 T cell receptor beta chains were all read from a single sample in a study of blood T cells in healthy people across ages. It was with a sample-barcoded 5' primer and a J-beta primer mix that a second PCR of roughly 7 to 12 cycles was run. TCRdb called the 5' RACE reads again in MiXCR, with one record for every CDR3 protein. The table has around 800,000 distinct CDR3 sequences, 25% to 30% seen once; the top ten hold 3%. These data also formed part of another study, on T cells of mothers and their children.

Sequencing used blood. These receptors originate from a boy between 10 and 17 years old in good health.

The V call is TRBV7-3, the J call TRBJ1-1; D possibly corresponds to TRBD1 (5 bases). The CDR3 totals 14 residues. V lost 4 bases and J 3 bases, leaving 12 bases between the germline ends. From germline, CDR1 is SGHTA and CDR2 FQGTGA. The CDR3 is CASSSTVGDTEAFF. The CDR3, as DNA: TGTGCCAGCAGCTCGACGGTAGGGGACACTGAAGCTTTCTTT.

The J gene is TRBJ2-2, the V gene TRBV5-1; no definite D call. This CDR3 is built from 13 residues. Trimming shortened V by 4 bases and J by 0 bases, and 4 bases separated the two germline ends. Per the germline V gene, CDR1 is SGHRS and CDR2 is YFSETQ. In DNA, the CDR3 is TGCGCCAGCAGCCACCCGAACACCGGGGAGCTGTTTTTT. Translating gives CASSHPNTGELFF.

This clonotype occurred a few times. The V and J genes are TRBV14 and TRBJ2-5, with 8 bases matching TRBD2. Looked up from germline, CDR1 is SGHDN and CDR2 is FVKESK. The J segment lost 5 bases and the V segment lost 2 bases, leaving 13 bases of the junction unmatched. The CDR3 runs to 17 residues. This chain's CDR3 is CASSQQRLANFLETQYF. CDR3 DNA: TGTGCCAGCAGCCAACAGAGACTAGCGAACTTTTTGGAGACCCAGTACTTC.

This chain links TRBV9 with TRBJ1-2; 9 bases align to TRBD1. Per germline, CDR1 SGDLS and CDR2 YYNGEE. J was trimmed by 6 bases and V by 4 bases; bases with no gene match: 7. This CDR3 is built from 14 residues. DNA of the CDR3: TGTGCCAGCAGCCCGACAGGGGGTTCAAATGGCTACACCTTC. Protein product: CASSPTGGSNGYTF.

This clonotype was detected a few times. The chain links TRBV28 to TRBJ2-5; the D is unclear. The DNA end is a closer match to TRBJ2-1, so the J assignment may be wrong. Germline CDR1 and CDR2: MDHEN and SYDVKM. This CDR3 contains 11 residues. The CDR3 loop reads CASNLRDEQFF. DNA for the CDR3: TGTGCCAGCAACCTTAGGGATGAGCAGTTCTTC.

This clonotype has a single count. V and J are TRBV5-1 and TRBJ2-5, with D perhaps TRBD1 (6 bases). CDR3 size: 12 residues. The V gene lost 0 bases and the J gene lost 9 bases, with 9 bases spanning the gap. Looked up from germline, CDR1 is SGHRS and CDR2 is YFSETQ. In nucleotides, the CDR3 is TGCGCCAGCAGCTTGGAGAAGGGGGCCCAGTACTTC. This encodes CASSLEKGAQYF.

In its sample, this clonotype was seen a few times. The chain has TRBV9 and TRBJ2-7, with TRBD2 matching 7 bases. The length of the CDR3 is 15 residues. Germline trimming cut 0 bases from V and 2 bases from J; bases unmatched to any gene: 5. Per germline, CDR1 SGDLS and CDR2 YYNGEE. CDR3 DNA sequence: TGTGCCAGCAGCGTAGCAGCGGGGCTTCCCTACGAGCAGTACTTC. Its translation: CASSVAAGLPYEQYF.

The chain is built from TRBV28 and TRBJ2-4; D perhaps matches TRBD1 (6 bases). CDR1 and CDR2 from the germline V gene are MDHEN and SYDVKM. V was clipped by 5 bases and J by 3 bases, with 17 bases between them. The CDR3 totals 16 residues. As DNA, the CDR3 is TGTGCCAGCAGTACCCTAGGGGGTCTAGGCAAAAACATTCAGTACTTC. This translates into CASSTLGGLGKNIQYF.

The chain is built from TRBV5-5 and TRBJ1-5; weak D call: TRBD1 (5 bases). The CDR3 is 15 amino acids. Germline lookup yields CDR1 SGHKS and CDR2 YYEKEE (reference sequence). V was clipped by 2 bases and J by 1 base, with 10 bases between them. The CDR3: CASSLWGASNQPQHF. The CDR3 DNA sequence: TGTGCCAGCAGCTTATGGGGCGCCAGCAATCAGCCCCAGCATTTT.

In its sample, this clonotype was seen a few times. The CDR3: CASSSDESLAKNIQYF. CDR3 nucleotide sequence: TGTGCCAGCAGTTCGGACGAGTCTCTAGCCAAAAACATTCAGTACTTC. The chain has TRBV5-5 and TRBJ2-4; D unclear. CDR1 and CDR2 (germline): SGHKS, YYEKEE (reference sequence). CDR3 length equals 16 residues. The germline V and J ends were trimmed by 5 bases and 0 bases, with 15 bases remaining between them.

This clonotype was detected once. The V and J genes are TRBV12-3 or TRBV12-4 and TRBJ2-4; tentatively, D is TRBD1 (5 bases). This CDR3 spans 15 amino acids. V was shortened by 3 bases and J by 2 bases, with 11 bases between the two germline ends. The CDR3 loop reads CASSFQGWTKNIQYF. CDR3 coding DNA: TGTGCCAGCAGTTTCCAGGGATGGACCAAAAACATTCAGTACTTC.

This clonotype was detected a few times. The chain recombines TRBV18 with TRBJ2-5; either TRBD1 or TRBD2 may supply D (5 bases each). The DNA end lines up better with TRBJ2-7; the J call may be wrong. The CDR3 spans 15 residues. The germline gives CDR1 KGHSH, CDR2 LQKENI. Here the CDR3 reads CASSGPQDFSYEQYF. Written as DNA, the CDR3 is TGTGCCAGCTCAGGGCCACAGGACTTCTCCTACGAGCAGTACTTC.

This chain joins TRBV4-2 and TRBJ2-5; no definite D call. Trimming stripped 2 bases from V and 0 bases from J, with 7 bases between. Germline lookup yields CDR1 LGHNA and CDR2 YNFKEQ. The CDR3 covers 14 residues. CDR3 sequence: CASSQFQDQETQYF. In DNA, the CDR3 is TGTGCCAGCAGCCAATTCCAGGACCAAGAGACCCAGTACTTC.

There are a few counts of this clonotype. The V call is TRBV29-1, the J call TRBJ2-5, with D unclear. Trimming removed 4 bases at V and 1 base at J, with 7 bases between. CDR3 length: 12 amino acids. Looked up from germline, CDR1 is SQVTM and CDR2 is ANQGSEA. The CDR3, as DNA: TGCAGCGTTGGCAGGAGCCAAGAGACCCAGTACTTC. Translating it yields CSVGRSQETQYF.

This rearrangement joins TRBV10-3 to TRBJ2-4, with D unclear. Looked up from germline, CDR1 is ENHRY and CDR2 is SYGVKD. The CDR3 has 15 residues. Trimming removed 2 bases at V and 1 base at J, with 9 bases between. The CDR3 DNA reads as TGTGCCATCAGTGAGGGGCAGTGGGCCAAAAACATTCAGTACTTC. Translated: CAISEGQWAKNIQYF.

V and J are TRBV20-1 and TRBJ2-5, with TRBD1 identical over 8 bases. V lost 5 bases and J lost 3; bases outside the gene matches: 2. The CDR3 spans 12 residues. The germline V gene has CDR1 DFQATT and CDR2 SNEGSKA (reference sequence). The CDR3 region is CSAYRGEETQYF. The CDR3 DNA is TGCAGTGCTTACAGGGGGGAAGAGACCCAGTACTTC.

The gene calls are TRBV18 and TRBJ1-1, with D possibly matching TRBD1 (6 bases). The CDR3 is made up of 13 amino acids. The germline CDR1 and CDR2 sequences are KGHSH and LQKENI. V lost 4 bases to trimming and J lost 5 bases, with 11 bases between them. The CDR3: CASSRAGDTEAFF. DNA for the CDR3: TGTGCCAGCTCACGGGCAGGGGATACTGAAGCTTTCTTT.

The table lists this clonotype with a few counts. V is TRBV6-5 and J is TRBJ2-3; 7 bases map to TRBD2. The J segment lost 0 bases and the V segment lost 0 bases, leaving 3 bases of the junction unmatched. The germline gives CDR1 MNHEY, CDR2 SVGAGI. The CDR3 sequence is 16 residues long. CDR3: CASSYSGGVSTDTQYF. CDR3 nucleotide sequence: TGTGCCAGCAGTTACTCGGGGGGGGTTAGCACAGATACGCAGTATTTT.

In this sample, this clonotype turned up a few times. V and J are TRBV19 and TRBJ2-3; D is unclear. Germline V gene data show CDR1 as LNHDA and CDR2 as SQIVND (reference sequence). The CDR3 totals 14 residues. V gave up 7 bases and J gave up 4 bases, with 15 bases separating them. DNA for the CDR3: TGTGCCAGTAAAAAGTCGGACGCGGCAGATACGCAGTATTTT. Protein: CASKKSDAADTQYF.

This clonotype was detected a few times. V and J are TRBV7-6 and TRBJ1-5, with TRBD1 identical over 9 bases. After removal of 5 bases from V and 5 bases from J, the junction contained 4 bases not matched to a gene. The CDR3 runs to 14 residues. From germline, CDR1 is SGHVS and CDR2 FNYEAQ. The CDR3 DNA reads as TGTGCCAGCAGCCGCTGGACAGGGGATCAGCCCCAGCATTTT. Translation gives CASSRWTGDQPQHF.

This clonotype was observed a few times. The chain recombines TRBV6-5 with TRBJ2-5; no clear D gene. The tail of the sequence fits TRBJ2-1 better, so the J call may be wrong. This CDR3 is 14 amino acids long. Per germline, CDR1 MNHEY and CDR2 SVGAGI. CDR3 DNA: TGTGCCAGCAGTCCCCGGGCCCCCTCCCATGAGCAGTTCTTC. It is translated as CASSPRAPSHEQFF.

This clonotype occurred a few times. This rearrangement joins TRBV5-1 to TRBJ2-5; 9 nucleotides match TRBD2. V lost 0 bases to trimming and J lost 1 base; unmatched junction nucleotides: 4. CDR3 length: 16 amino acids. The germline V gene encodes CDR1 SGHRS and CDR2 YFSETQ. Written as DNA, the CDR3 is TGCGCCAGCAGCTTGGACCTAGCGGGGTTCCAAGAGACCCAGTACTTC. It yields the protein CASSLDLAGFQETQYF.

The chain combines TRBV9 with TRBJ1-1; the D gene is possibly TRBD1 (6 bases). Germline CDR1 and CDR2: SGDLS and YYNGEE. This CDR3 has 13 amino acids. With 0 bases removed from V and 5 bases from J, the gap between germline ends came to 8 bases. Here the CDR3 DNA reads TGTGCCAGCAGCGTAGCGGGGACAACTGAAGCTTTCTTT. Protein sequence: CASSVAGTTEAFF.

This clonotype appeared a few times. The chain has TRBV27 and TRBJ2-7, with 16 bases identical to TRBD2. Germline CDR1 and CDR2: MNHEY and SMNVEV (reference sequence). Trimming at V came to 5 bases and at J to 3 bases, leaving 13 bases not matched to a gene. CDR3 length equals 19 residues. CDR3 coding DNA: TGTGCCAGCAGTCCTGCCCTGGGACTAGCGGGGGGGCTGCGCTACGAGCAGTACTTC. Its protein product is CASSPALGLAGGLRYEQYF.

The chain has TRBV10-1 and TRBJ1-2; TRBD1 matches at 7 bases. Germline V gene data show CDR1 as WNHNN and CDR2 as SYGVQD (reference sequence). This CDR3 has 15 amino acids. Germline trimming cut 1 base from V and 8 bases from J; bases unmatched to any gene: 10. This CDR3 reads CASSEFKTGPWGYTF. Here the CDR3 DNA reads TGCGCCAGCAGTGAGTTCAAGACAGGGCCTTGGGGCTACACCTTC.

V gene TRBV14 combines with J gene TRBJ2-5; 10 bases agree with TRBD1. The CDR3 covers 16 residues. After removal of 0 bases from V and 2 bases from J, the junction contained 3 bases not matched to a gene. Germline V lookup: CDR1 SGHDN, CDR2 FVKESK. CDR3 sequence: CASSQDLGQGQETQYF. The CDR3 DNA is TGTGCCAGCAGCCAAGATCTGGGACAGGGGCAAGAGACCCAGTACTTC. Drawing the rest from reference TRBV14 and TRBJ2-5, the complete variable domain is EAGVTQFPSHSVIEKGQTVTLRCDPISGHDNLYWYRRVMGKEIKFLLHFVKESKQDESGMPNNRFLAERTGGTYSTLKVQPAELEDSGVYFCASSQDLGQGQETQYFGPGTRLLVL.

This chain connects TRBV6-6 to TRBJ2-5; D unresolved. Germline V gene lookup returns CDR1 MNHNY and CDR2 SVGAGI (reference sequence). Trimming pared 7 bases from V and 1 base from J, leaving 7 bases between. The CDR3 length is 12 residues. CDR3 sequence (DNA): TGTGCCAGCAAGGGTTTCCAAGAGACCCAGTACTTC. Translated: CASKGFQETQYF.

This clonotype was detected a few times. This chain joins TRBV29-1 and TRBJ2-3, with D perhaps TRBD1 or TRBD2 (6 bases each). The CDR3 is made up of 13 amino acids. The germline CDR1 and CDR2 sequences are SQVTM and ANQGSEA. Trimming left V 3 bases short and J 7 bases short, with 14 bases between. CDR3 DNA sequence: TGCAGCGTTGATGCCAGGGGAGGTAATACGCAGTATTTT. This encodes CSVDARGGNTQYF.

This clonotype was seen at least ten times. The V call is TRBV7-3, the J call TRBJ2-4; D remains unclear. The CDR3 has 18 amino acids. Between the trimmed V and J ends, which lost 2 bases and 1 base, there was a span of 18 bases. The germline gives CDR1 SGHTA, CDR2 FQGTGA. This chain's CDR3 is CASSLLPLKTTAKNIQYF. The DNA for the CDR3 is TGTGCCAGCAGCTTACTTCCCCTGAAGACAACGGCCAAAAACATTCAGTACTTC.

The table lists this clonotype with many counts. The chain has TRBV5-5 and TRBJ2-3, with D perhaps matching TRBD2 (6 bases). Trimming removed 1 base from V and 2 bases from J, with 14 bases in between. The V gene's germline CDR1 is SGHKS and CDR2 YYEKEE (reference sequence). The CDR3 sequence is 16 residues long. The chain's CDR3 is CASSLPTRANTDTQYF. CDR3 sequence (DNA): TGTGCCAGCAGCTTGCCGACTAGGGCTAACACAGATACGCAGTATTTT.

The chain couples TRBV6-1 to TRBJ2-5, with D perhaps TRBD2 (6 bases). The J call could be wrong; TRBJ2-1 is a better fit for the DNA end. This CDR3 comprises 16 residues. The V gene's germline CDR1 is MNHNS and CDR2 SASEGT. CDR3 coding DNA: TGTGCCAGCAGTCCCCTTTTTGGGGGGTCCTACAATGAGCAGTTCTTC. Its protein is CASSPLFGGSYNEQFF.

J is TRBJ2-5 and V is TRBV13; D possibly corresponds to TRBD2 (6 bases). The CDR3 contains 16 residues. The V gene's germline CDR1 is PRHDT and CDR2 FYEKMQ (reference sequence). Trimming removed 4 bases from V and 1 base from J, with 16 bases in between. CDR3 loop: CASSWRHLGGQETQYF. The DNA for the CDR3 is TGTGCCAGCAGCTGGCGACACCTGGGGGGCCAAGAGACCCAGTACTTC.